One TCR beta chain is described in this entry. The antigen is unknown. The CDR3 extends over 15 amino acids. Looked up from germline, CDR1 is SGHDN and CDR2 is FVKESK. V was cut by 0 bases and J by 4 bases, with 10 bases left in between. The sample comes from a study of T cell responses to AZD1222 COVID-19 vaccine. Study-wide results and limits: Clonal diversity was possibly underestimated, and white British individuals and females predominated among donors. Spike-wide coverage was observed for vaccine-associated CD4 TCRs, with dominant responses at 160-218 and 743-854. The study identified only six AZD1222 recipients as seropositive at baseline.

TCRdb's table, derived via immunoSEQ multiplex PCR, lists solely in-frame clones and lacks some. The repertoire holds 65,000 to 70,000 clones, approximately 87% seen once, with 25% in the top ten. The specimen comprised peripheral blood, sampled 28 days after the second AZD1222 dose. The V call is TRBV14, the J call TRBJ1-3; D is ambiguous. The receptor comes from an adult who received the AZD1222 COVID-19 vaccine. CDR3: CASSQDYEVGNTIYF. In DNA form, the CDR3 reads TGTGCCAGCAGCCAAGACTACGAAGTGGGAAACACCATATATTTT.